These 18 T cell receptor beta chains came from one sample sequenced in a study of T cell responses to AZD1222 COVID-19 vaccine. Profiled with immunoSEQ multiplex PCR; TCRdb holds only in-frame clones, not every one. The table has about 81,000 clones, approximately 90% seen once; the top ten hold roughly 10%. The sequencing used peripheral blood, collected 28 days after the second AZD1222 dose. These receptors were obtained from an adult who received the AZD1222 COVID-19 vaccine.

The genes are TRBV28 and TRBJ1-1; D possibly corresponds to TRBD1 (6 bases). This CDR3 contains 13 residues. V was pared by 5 bases and J by 4 bases, with 11 bases between. Per the germline V gene, CDR1 is MDHEN and CDR2 is SYDVKM. The CDR3 here is CASSRTGPTEAFF. Written as DNA, the CDR3 is TGTGCCAGCAGTCGAACAGGGCCCACTGAAGCTTTCTTT.

The V gene is TRBV4-2, the J gene TRBJ2-3; TRBD2 matches at 10 bases. The CDR3 has 17 amino acids. CDR1 and CDR2 from the germline V gene are LGHNA and YNFKEQ. Unmatched junction bases numbered 12, after V lost 4 bases and J lost 5 bases. DNA for the CDR3: TGTGCCAGCAGCCCCAGGGTGGCTAGCGGGGGACTAGATACGCAGTATTTT. The encoded protein is CASSPRVASGGLDTQYF.

The CDR3 region is CASSWGSFEGTGNTIYF. CDR3 bases: TGTGCCAGCAGCTGGGGGTCTTTCGAAGGAACTGGAAACACCATATATTTT. V usage is TRBV5-8 and J usage is TRBJ1-3; D might be TRBD1 (5 bases). The CDR3 extends over 17 amino acids. Germline V CDR1 and CDR2: SGHTS, YDEGEE. The V and J ends lost 3 bases and 2 bases respectively, with 18 bases between them.

V and J are TRBV6-5 and TRBJ1-1; D gene uncertain. This CDR3 comprises 12 residues. V shed 11 bases and J shed 1 base, with 11 bases lying between them. The germline V gene encodes CDR1 MNHEY and CDR2 SVGAGI. The CDR3 DNA sequence: TGTGCCCTCCGAAAGGGGAACACTGAAGCTTTCTTT. The encoded protein is CALRKGNTEAFF.

This clone occurred a few times. The genes are TRBV14 and TRBJ2-7; 8 nucleotides line up with TRBD2. Germline loops: CDR1 SGHDN, CDR2 FVKESK. This CDR3 comprises 14 residues. V shed 4 bases and J 3 bases; nucleotides not matched to a gene: 5. CDR3 protein: CASSLGLGFYEQYF. In DNA, the CDR3 is TGTGCCAGCAGCCTGGGACTAGGATTCTACGAGCAGTACTTC.

V is TRBV30 and J is TRBJ1-2; TRBD1 might be the D (6 bases). Germline loops: CDR1 GTSNPN, CDR2 SVGIG (reference sequence). Trimming stripped 0 bases from V and 8 bases from J, with 13 bases between. The CDR3 contains 13 residues. DNA for the CDR3: TGTGCCTGGAGTGTAAAACAGGGCGGCGGCTACACCTTC. Its protein product is CAWSVKQGGGYTF.

This chain connects TRBV6-5 to TRBJ1-6; the D gene is possibly TRBD1 (5 bases). The CDR3 runs 15 residues. Trimming shortened V by 7 bases and J by 8 bases, and 18 bases separated the two germline ends. CDR1 is MNHEY, CDR2 SVGAGI, per germline. The CDR3 DNA follows: TGTGCCAGCATGTTGGCAGGGAACACCTATTCACCCCTCCACTTT. This gives the protein CASMLAGNTYSPLHF.

This rearrangement joins TRBV5-1 to TRBJ1-5; D is perhaps TRBD1 (6 bases). Germline assignment: CDR1 SGHRS and CDR2 YFSETQ. V was trimmed by 1 base and J by 2 bases, leaving 10 bases between them. This CDR3 region has 15 residues. CDR3 in DNA: TGCGCCAGCAGCTTGTTTTCAGGGGGCAATCAGCCCCAGCATTTT. Translating it yields CASSLFSGGNQPQHF.

The chain employs TRBV6-5 and TRBJ1-2, with D unresolved. The CDR3 is 14 amino acids. Germline lookup yields CDR1 MNHEY and CDR2 SVGAGI. Between the trimmed V and J ends, which lost 4 bases and 8 bases, there was a span of 17 bases. The CDR3 region is CASSSPGGPLGYTF. CDR3 nucleotides: TGTGCCAGCAGTTCGCCCGGTGGACCGCTCGGCTACACCTTC.

The J gene is TRBJ1-2, the V gene TRBV4-1, with D possibly being TRBD1 (6 bases). Germline assignment: CDR1 MGHRA and CDR2 YSYEKL. The germline V and J ends were trimmed by 0 bases and 5 bases, with 13 bases remaining between them. This CDR3 region has 15 residues. DNA of the CDR3: TGCGCCAGCAGCCAAGATCCCGGGACAAGATATGGCTACACCTTC. This codes for CASSQDPGTRYGYTF.

The chain combines TRBV11-2 with TRBJ2-2; 9 nucleotides agree with TRBD2. Looked up from germline, CDR1 is SGHAT and CDR2 is FQNNGV. CDR3 length equals 17 residues. V was clipped by 0 bases and J by 3 bases; unmatched bases: 5. The DNA for the CDR3 is TGTGCCAGCAGCTTAGATGCGGCTAGCGGGGACACCGGGGAGCTGTTTTTT. This codes for CASSLDAASGDTGELFF.

The chain couples TRBV2 to TRBJ1-1; D unresolved. Germline loops: CDR1 SNHLY, CDR2 FYNNEI. The V end lost 3 bases, the J end lost 0 bases, and 8 bases lay between the germline ends. The CDR3 extends over 14 amino acids. The CDR3 region is CASSDGAMNTEAFF. CDR3 bases: TGTGCCAGCAGTGACGGAGCTATGAACACTGAAGCTTTCTTT.

The J gene is TRBJ2-7, the V gene TRBV24-1, with a weak D call TRBD1 (6 bases). Trimming shortened V by 1 base and J by 2 bases, and 11 bases separated the two germline ends. There are 15 residues in the CDR3. Germline V gives CDR1 KGHDR, CDR2 SFDVKD. CDR3 sequence: CATSDFLPGAYEQYF. CDR3 coding DNA: TGTGCCACCAGTGATTTTCTCCCAGGGGCCTACGAGCAGTACTTC.

The rearrangement links TRBV30 to TRBJ1-2; D call uncertain. Trimming shortened V by 0 bases and J by 7 bases, and 9 bases separated the two germline ends. Germline V lookup: CDR1 GTSNPN, CDR2 SVGIG (reference sequence). The CDR3 has 12 residues. The CDR3 protein is CAWSVEWAGYTF. The CDR3 DNA reads TGTGCCTGGAGTGTGGAGTGGGCTGGCTACACCTTC. Filled out from reference TRBV30 and TRBJ1-2, the complete variable domain reads SQTIHQWPATLVQPVGSPLSLECTVEGTSNPNLYWYRQAAGRGLQLLFYSVGIGQISSEVPQNLSASRPQDRQFILSSKKLLLSDSGFYLCAWSVEWAGYTFGSGTRLTVV.

This chain joins TRBV4-1 and TRBJ2-7; 12 nucleotides agree with TRBD2. CDR3 length: 15 amino acids. Trimming removed 0 bases from V and 7 bases from J; junction bases left unmatched: 4. Germline lookup yields CDR1 MGHRA and CDR2 YSYEKL. The CDR3 sequence: CASSQDLAGGREQYF. For the CDR3, the DNA is TGCGCCAGCAGCCAAGATCTAGCGGGAGGGCGGGAGCAGTACTTC.

The chain combines TRBV5-1 with TRBJ1-1; D not certain. V lost 0 bases to trimming and J lost 2 bases, with 11 bases between them. The CDR3 is made up of 15 amino acids. CDR1 and CDR2 (germline): SGHRS, YFSETQ. CDR3 protein: CASSLEVRLNTEAFF. CDR3 nucleotides: TGCGCCAGCAGCTTGGAGGTCAGACTAAACACTGAAGCTTTCTTT.

This rearrangement joins TRBV6-2 or TRBV6-3 to TRBJ1-5; D not certain. This CDR3 contains 14 residues. V gave up 5 bases and J gave up 4 bases, with 12 bases separating them. Per the germline V gene, CDR1 is MNHEY and CDR2 is SVGEGT. CDR3 DNA sequence: TGTGCCAGCAGTGGAAGATGGGGAAATCAGCCCCAGCATTTT. It translates to CASSGRWGNQPQHF.

The chain uses TRBV7-2 and TRBJ2-2; 7 bases align to TRBD1. Germline V CDR1 and CDR2: SGHTA, FQGNSA. Trimming took 3 bases from V and 1 from J; bases not matched to a gene: 2. There are 15 residues in the CDR3. Here the CDR3 DNA reads TGTGCCAGCAGCTTCAACAGGGGGAACACCGGGGAGCTGTTTTTT. Translation gives CASSFNRGNTGELFF.